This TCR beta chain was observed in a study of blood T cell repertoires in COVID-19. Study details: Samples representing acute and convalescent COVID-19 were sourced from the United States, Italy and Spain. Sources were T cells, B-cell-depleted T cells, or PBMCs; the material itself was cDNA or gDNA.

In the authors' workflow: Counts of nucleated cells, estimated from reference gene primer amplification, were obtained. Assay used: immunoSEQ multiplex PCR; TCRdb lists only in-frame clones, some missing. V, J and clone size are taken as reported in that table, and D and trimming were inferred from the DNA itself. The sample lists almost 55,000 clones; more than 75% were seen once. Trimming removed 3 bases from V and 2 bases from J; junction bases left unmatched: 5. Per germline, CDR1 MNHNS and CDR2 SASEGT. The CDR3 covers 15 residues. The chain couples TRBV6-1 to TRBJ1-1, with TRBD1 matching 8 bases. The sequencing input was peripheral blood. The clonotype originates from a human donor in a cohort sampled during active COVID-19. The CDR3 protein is CASSDPGQANTEAFF. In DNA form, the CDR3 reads TGTGCCAGCAGTGACCCGGGACAGGCTAACACTGAAGCTTTCTTT.